This TCR beta chain was sequenced in a study of identical twins. Every donor was a healthy Caucasian. In TCRdb, the 5' RACE reads were re-called with MiXCR into one record per CDR3 protein. The sample has 700,000 or so distinct CDR3 sequences, approximately 9% seen once. Study-level results: Among monozygotic twins, out-of-frame TCR alpha sharing exceeded what models predicted.

Germline CDR1 reads SGHRS; CDR2 reads YFSETQ. V lost 1 base and J 10 bases, leaving 21 bases between the germline ends. This CDR3 contains 16 residues. In this sample, this clonotype turned up many times. Its antigen is unknown. Separately, the same data were catalogued under a study of yellow fever vaccine responses in identical twins. Turning to that study: After vaccination, twins' T cell response reportedly seemed partly convergent, partly personalized.

The receptor's source is a woman aged 18-35 years in good health. The chain has TRBV5-1 and TRBJ2-4; D possibly corresponds to TRBD2 (6 bases). Sequencing used PBMCs. CDR3 loop: CASSLLRRDWSNIQYF. CDR3 DNA sequence: TGCGCCAGCAGCTTGTTGAGACGGGACTGGAGCAATATTCAGTACTTC. The full variable domain, completed using reference TRBV5-1 and TRBJ2-4, is KAGVTQTPRYLIKTRGQQVTLSCSPISGHRSVSWYQQTPGQGLQFLFEYFSETQRNKGNFPGRFSGRQFSNSRSEMNVSTLELGDSALYLCASSLLRRDWSNIQYFGAGTRLSVL.